Listed below are T cell receptor beta chains from one sample, sequenced in a study of T cell changes during pregnancy in multiple sclerosis. The data were produced by immunoSEQ multiplex PCR, yet TCRdb's version contains in-frame clones alone and is incomplete. Of 60,000 to 75,000 clones listed, around nine tenths are singletons. This sample comprised peripheral blood, obtained in the second trimester of pregnancy. The receptors were gathered from a female donor with multiple sclerosis, enrolled in a pregnancy study. CDR3s include the opening cysteine and the closing phenylalanine or tryptophan. A D gene is named only where the DNA matches it firmly. Rows may omit the clone size; those that give it use once, few, many or a size class.

j_call: TRBJ2-7
d_call: NA
v_call: TRBV27
clone_size: NA
cdr3_nt: TGTGCCAGCTGTGACATGGGCATGTTGTGCGAGCAGTACTTC
cdr3_aa: CASCDMGMLCEQYF

j_call: TRBJ2-1
d_call: TRBD2
v_call: TRBV6-5
clone_size: NA
cdr3_nt: TGTGCCAGCAGTTTATACGGACTAGAGGGTCATGAGCAGTTCTTC
cdr3_aa: CASSLYGLEGHEQFF

j_call: TRBJ2-7
d_call: NA
v_call: TRBV9
clone_size: NA
cdr3_nt: TGTGCCAGCAGCGTAGGGCCTAGCGAATCCTACGAGCAGTACTTC
cdr3_aa: CASSVGPSESYEQYF

j_call: TRBJ2-3
d_call: NA
v_call: TRBV4-2
clone_size: NA
cdr3_nt: TGTGCCAGCAGCCAAGAATCGACAGATACGCAGTATTTT
cdr3_aa: CASSQESTDTQYF

j_call: TRBJ2-3
d_call: TRBD2
v_call: TRBV14
clone_size: many
cdr3_nt: TGTGCCAGCAGCCAAGTAACTAGCGGGGGGGCAGATACGCAGTATTTT
cdr3_aa: CASSQVTSGGADTQYF

j_call: TRBJ1-1
d_call: TRBD1
v_call: TRBV27
clone_size: NA
cdr3_nt: TGTGCCAGCAAGCGACAGGGTGCGGAAGCTTTCTTT
cdr3_aa: CASKRQGAEAFF

j_call: TRBJ1-6
d_call: TRBD1
v_call: TRBV18
clone_size: NA
cdr3_nt: TGTGCCAGCTCACCCACCTCGGACAGGGGGCGAGATAATTCACCCCTCCACTTT
cdr3_aa: CASSPTSDRGRDNSPLHF

j_call: TRBJ2-1
d_call: NA
v_call: TRBV28
clone_size: once
cdr3_nt: TGTGCCAGCAGTTCCTATACCTACAATGAGCAGTTCTTC
cdr3_aa: CASSSYTYNEQFF

j_call: TRBJ2-7
d_call: NA
v_call: TRBV28
clone_size: once
cdr3_nt: TGTGCCAGCACCCTCGGGGGGCGGACCTACGAGCAGTACTTC
cdr3_aa: CASTLGGRTYEQYF

j_call: TRBJ2-1
d_call: TRBD1
v_call: TRBV7-9
clone_size: NA
cdr3_nt: TGTGCCAGCAGCCCGGACAGGGGGAATCACTACAATGAGCAGTTCTTC
cdr3_aa: CASSPDRGNHYNEQFF

j_call: TRBJ2-1
d_call: TRBD2
v_call: TRBV18
clone_size: NA
cdr3_nt: TGTGCCAGCTCGGAGGGACTAGCGTATTACAATGAGCAGTTCTTC
cdr3_aa: CASSEGLAYYNEQFF

j_call: TRBJ2-5
d_call: TRBD2
v_call: TRBV28
clone_size: NA
cdr3_nt: TGTGCCAGCAGTTTATTAGGCCTAGCGGAAGAGACCCAGTACTTC
cdr3_aa: CASSLLGLAEETQYF

j_call: TRBJ2-7
d_call: TRBD1
v_call: TRBV28
clone_size: NA
cdr3_nt: TGTGCCAGCAGTTTATCCGGCGTACAGGGGAACGAGCAGTACTTC
cdr3_aa: CASSLSGVQGNEQYF

j_call: TRBJ2-6
d_call: TRBD1
v_call: TRBV30
clone_size: NA
cdr3_nt: TGTGCCTGGCGGGAACAGGGGAAGGTTTTCCTGACTTTC
cdr3_aa: CAWREQGKVFLTF

j_call: TRBJ2-7
d_call: TRBD1
v_call: TRBV6-5
clone_size: NA
cdr3_nt: TGTGCCAGCAGTTACCTAGGTACGGGACAGTCCTACGAGCAGTACTTC
cdr3_aa: CASSYLGTGQSYEQYF

j_call: TRBJ2-7
d_call: NA
v_call: TRBV19
clone_size: NA
cdr3_nt: TGTGCCAGTATGAATATCGGGGAGCGCTCCTACGAGCAGTACTTC
cdr3_aa: CASMNIGERSYEQYF

j_call: TRBJ2-5
d_call: NA
v_call: TRBV5-6
clone_size: NA
cdr3_nt: TGTGCCAGCAGCTTGGGGGGCGGGAAGACCCAGTACTTC
cdr3_aa: CASSLGGGKTQYF

j_call: TRBJ2-7
d_call: TRBD1
v_call: TRBV4-1
clone_size: few
cdr3_nt: TGCGCCAGCAGCCGGATCGGACAGGGCGAGCAGTACTTC
cdr3_aa: CASSRIGQGEQYF

j_call: TRBJ2-7
d_call: NA
v_call: TRBV14
clone_size: few
cdr3_nt: TGTGCCAGCAGCCAAGCCCACACGTTTTCAGGGGTCACCTACGAGCAGTACTTC
cdr3_aa: CASSQAHTFSGVTYEQYF

j_call: TRBJ2-7
d_call: TRBD1
v_call: TRBV5-1
clone_size: NA
cdr3_nt: TGCGCCAGCAGCGGGGGACAGGGGACGCACGAGCAGTACTTC
cdr3_aa: CASSGGQGTHEQYF

j_call: TRBJ2-7
d_call: NA
v_call: TRBV5-6
clone_size: NA
cdr3_nt: TGTGCCAGCAGCTTTGTCGCGGGCTCGATCTCCTACGAGCAGTACTTC
cdr3_aa: CASSFVAGSISYEQYF

j_call: TRBJ2-5
d_call: NA
v_call: TRBV28
clone_size: once
cdr3_nt: TGTGCCAGCACCGACCCCGGGACTTCAGAGACCCAGTACTTC
cdr3_aa: CASTDPGTSETQYF

j_call: TRBJ2-6
d_call: TRBD2
v_call: TRBV11-3
clone_size: NA
cdr3_nt: TGTGCCAGCAGCTTAGGGGGACTAGCAGTCTCTGGGGCCAACGTCCTGACTTTC
cdr3_aa: CASSLGGLAVSGANVLTF

j_call: TRBJ2-7
d_call: NA
v_call: TRBV14
clone_size: NA
cdr3_nt: TGTGCCAGCAGCCAAGATATAGGGACAAAATACTACGAGCAGTACTTC
cdr3_aa: CASSQDIGTKYYEQYF

j_call: TRBJ2-3
d_call: NA
v_call: TRBV6-4
clone_size: NA
cdr3_nt: TGTGCCAGCAGTATGGCGGCGGGAAGCACAGATACGCAGTATTTT
cdr3_aa: CASSMAAGSTDTQYF

j_call: TRBJ2-7
d_call: TRBD1
v_call: TRBV18
clone_size: NA
cdr3_nt: TGTGCCAGCTCGTCCACGAGGGACAGGGGATACGAGCAGTACTTC
cdr3_aa: CASSSTRDRGYEQYF

j_call: TRBJ1-6
d_call: TRBD1
v_call: TRBV15
clone_size: few
cdr3_nt: TGTGCCACCAGCAGGGGGGACAGGGGGCCCCTCCACTTT
cdr3_aa: CATSRGDRGPLHF

j_call: TRBJ2-3
d_call: NA
v_call: TRBV29-1
clone_size: NA
cdr3_nt: TGCAGCGTAGAGCTAGGCACAGATACGCAGTATTTT
cdr3_aa: CSVELGTDTQYF

j_call: TRBJ1-2
d_call: NA
v_call: TRBV28
clone_size: NA
cdr3_nt: TGTGCCAGCCGCTCCGCCGAGGGCTACACCTTC
cdr3_aa: CASRSAEGYTF

j_call: TRBJ1-6
d_call: NA
v_call: TRBV9
clone_size: NA
cdr3_nt: TGTGCCAGCAGCCCGGAACAGTCGAGCTCCTATAATTCACCCCTCCACTTT
cdr3_aa: CASSPEQSSSYNSPLHF

j_call: TRBJ2-1
d_call: TRBD2
v_call: TRBV7-9
clone_size: NA
cdr3_nt: TGTGCCAGCAGCTTAAGGCGGTCTAGCGGGAGAGTAGGCAATGAGCAGTTCTTC
cdr3_aa: CASSLRRSSGRVGNEQFF

j_call: TRBJ1-5
d_call: NA
v_call: TRBV5-8
clone_size: NA
cdr3_nt: TGTGCCAGCAGCTTTGGGGGGAGCTGGGGCAATCAGCCCCAGCATTTT
cdr3_aa: CASSFGGSWGNQPQHF